The entry below gives a single TCR beta chain sequence along with its context. Antigen: not known. Healthy controls were blood donor buffy coats. This sample is part of a study of STAT5B mutations in CD4+ large granular lymphocyte leukemia. This CDR3 has 15 residues. Looked up from germline, CDR1 is SGHKS and CDR2 is YYEKEE (reference sequence). Trimming removed 2 bases at V and 1 base at J, with 12 bases between. Original handling: The detection floor for productive clonotype frequency was 2.59 x 10-5. Sequencing was performed with immunoSEQ multiplex PCR; in TCRdb, only in-frame clones are kept and a portion is missing. The DNA gave D and trimming, while V, J and clone size come from that table. The table has tens of thousands of clones, 70% to 90% seen once. Study-wide results and limits: Compared with healthy controls (2/35), patient top clones favored TRBV06 (8/27). Main leukemic clonotypes were patient-specific, but around 25% appeared at low frequency elsewhere.

The chain is built from TRBV5-5 and TRBJ1-1; D remains unclear. Sequencing used CD4+ T cells from blood buffy coats. This sequence originates from a human donor in good health. This chain's CDR3 is CASSFQVTANTEAFF. CDR3 bases: TGTGCCAGCAGCTTTCAGGTAACGGCGAACACTGAAGCTTTCTTT.